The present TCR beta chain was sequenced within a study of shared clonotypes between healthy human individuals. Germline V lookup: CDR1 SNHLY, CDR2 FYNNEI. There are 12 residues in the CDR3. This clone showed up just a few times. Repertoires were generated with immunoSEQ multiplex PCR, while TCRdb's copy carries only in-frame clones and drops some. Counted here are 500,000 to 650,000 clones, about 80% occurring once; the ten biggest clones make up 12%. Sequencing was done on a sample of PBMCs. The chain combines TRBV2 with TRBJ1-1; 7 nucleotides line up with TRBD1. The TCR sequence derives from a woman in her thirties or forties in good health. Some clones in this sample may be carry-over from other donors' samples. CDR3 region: CAYGTEYTEAFF. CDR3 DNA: TGTGCGTACGGGACAGAGTACACTGAAGCTTTCTTT.